This TCR beta chain was recovered during a study of metastatic and nonmetastatic thyroid tumors. Overall study context: Across blood and tumor or nodule tissue, repertoires from malignant and benign thyroid patients were compared with one another.

Thyroid surgery was performed in patients who had received no treatment beforehand. Original handling: Using the CDR3 differences seen across clinicopathological groups, the authors built a distant-metastasis classifier for papillary thyroid cancer, which was meant to discriminate distant-metastatic patients. TCRdb reprocessed the PCR reads via MiXCR. None of the V and J calls come from the authors' own analysis; TCRdb made them. The sample yields around 34,000 clones, around 20% seen once. This clone was counted at least ten times. Its antigen is currently unknown. Study-wide findings and caveats: Significantly greater TCR beta diversity was reportedly found in malignant thyroid tumors than in benign nodules (in blood and tumor).

The length of the CDR3 is 14 residues. The germline CDR1 and CDR2 sequences are SEHNR and FQNEAQ (reference sequence). The V gene lost 11 bases and the J gene lost 5 bases, with 18 bases spanning the gap. This chain connects TRBV7-9 to TRBJ1-4; no clear D. The sample comprised blood. The receptor was isolated from a female donor with papillary thyroid cancer or a benign thyroid nodule (not recorded which). Some clones in this sample may be carry-over from other donors' samples. CDR3 residues: CAFSEWRMNEKLFF. The CDR3 region has the DNA TGTGCCTTCTCGGAGTGGCGGATGAATGAAAAACTGTTTTTT.